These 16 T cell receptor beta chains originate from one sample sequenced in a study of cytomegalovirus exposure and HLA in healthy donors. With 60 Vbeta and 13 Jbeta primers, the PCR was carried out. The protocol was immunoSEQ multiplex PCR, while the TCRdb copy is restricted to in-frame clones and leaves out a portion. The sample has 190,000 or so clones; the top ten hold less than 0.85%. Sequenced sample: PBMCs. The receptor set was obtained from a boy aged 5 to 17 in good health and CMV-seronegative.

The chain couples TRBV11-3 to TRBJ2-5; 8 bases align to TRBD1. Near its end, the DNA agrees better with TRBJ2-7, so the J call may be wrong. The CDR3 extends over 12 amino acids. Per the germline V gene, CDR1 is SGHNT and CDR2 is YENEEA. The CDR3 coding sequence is TGTGCCAGCAGCATCAGGGGGCACGAGCAGTACTTC. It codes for CASSIRGHEQYF.

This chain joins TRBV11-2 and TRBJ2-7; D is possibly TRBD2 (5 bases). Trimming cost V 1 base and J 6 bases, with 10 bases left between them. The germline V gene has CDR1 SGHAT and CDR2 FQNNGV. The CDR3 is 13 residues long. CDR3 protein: CASSLVEGSEQYF. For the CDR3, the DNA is TGTGCCAGCAGCTTAGTTGAAGGGAGCGAGCAGTACTTC.

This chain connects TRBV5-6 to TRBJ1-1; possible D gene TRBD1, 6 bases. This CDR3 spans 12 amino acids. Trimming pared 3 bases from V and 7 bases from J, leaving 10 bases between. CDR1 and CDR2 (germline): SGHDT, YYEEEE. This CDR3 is CASSWTDSEAFF. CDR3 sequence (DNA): TGTGCCAGCAGCTGGACGGACAGTGAAGCTTTCTTT.

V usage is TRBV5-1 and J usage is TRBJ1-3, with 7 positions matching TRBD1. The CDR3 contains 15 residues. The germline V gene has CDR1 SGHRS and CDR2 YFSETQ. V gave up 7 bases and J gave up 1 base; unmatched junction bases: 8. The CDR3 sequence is CASAREGASGNTIYF. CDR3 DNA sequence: TGCGCCAGCGCCAGAGAGGGGGCTTCTGGAAACACCATATATTTT. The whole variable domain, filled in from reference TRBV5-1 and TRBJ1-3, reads KAGVTQTPRYLIKTRGQQVTLSCSPISGHRSVSWYQQTPGQGLQFLFEYFSETQRNKGNFPGRFSGRQFSNSRSEMNVSTLELGDSALYLCASAREGASGNTIYFGEGSWLTVV.

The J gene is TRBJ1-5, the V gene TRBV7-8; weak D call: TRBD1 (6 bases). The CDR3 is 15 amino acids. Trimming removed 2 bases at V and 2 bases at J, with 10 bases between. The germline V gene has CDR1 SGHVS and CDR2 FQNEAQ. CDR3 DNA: TGTGCCAGCAGCTTATGGGGGCTTGGCAATCAGCCCCAGCATTTT. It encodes CASSLWGLGNQPQHF.

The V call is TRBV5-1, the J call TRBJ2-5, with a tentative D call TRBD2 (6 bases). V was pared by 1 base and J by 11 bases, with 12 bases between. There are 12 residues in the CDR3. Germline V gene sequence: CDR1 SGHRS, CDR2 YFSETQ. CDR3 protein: CASSLNWEEQYF. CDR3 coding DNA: TGCGCCAGCAGCTTGAATTGGGAGGAGCAGTACTTC.

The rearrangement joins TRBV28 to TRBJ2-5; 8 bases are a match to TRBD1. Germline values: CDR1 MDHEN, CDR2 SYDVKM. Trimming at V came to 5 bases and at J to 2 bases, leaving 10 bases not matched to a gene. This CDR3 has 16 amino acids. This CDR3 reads CASSATGVGLQETQYF. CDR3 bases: TGTGCCAGCAGTGCGACAGGGGTTGGGCTACAAGAGACCCAGTACTTC.

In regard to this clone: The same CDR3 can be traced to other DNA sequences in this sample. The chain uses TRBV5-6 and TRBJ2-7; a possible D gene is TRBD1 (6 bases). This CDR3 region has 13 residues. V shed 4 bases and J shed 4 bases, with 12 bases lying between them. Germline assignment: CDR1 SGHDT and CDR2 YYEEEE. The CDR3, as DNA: TGTGCCAGCAGCCCCGGAAGGGGGTACGAGCAGTACTTC. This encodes CASSPGRGYEQYF.

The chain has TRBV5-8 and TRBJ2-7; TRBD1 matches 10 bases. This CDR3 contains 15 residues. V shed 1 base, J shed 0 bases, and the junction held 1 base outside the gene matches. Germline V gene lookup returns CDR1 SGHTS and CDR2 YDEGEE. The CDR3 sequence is CASSLWDRGSYEQYF. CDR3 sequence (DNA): TGTGCCAGCAGCTTGTGGGACAGGGGCTCCTACGAGCAGTACTTC. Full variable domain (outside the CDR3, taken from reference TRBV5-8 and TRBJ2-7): EAGVTQSPTHLIKTRGQQATLRCSPISGHTSVYWYQQALGLGLQFLLWYDEGEERNRGNFPPRFSGRQFPNYSSELNVNALELEDSALYLCASSLWDRGSYEQYFGPGTRLTVT.

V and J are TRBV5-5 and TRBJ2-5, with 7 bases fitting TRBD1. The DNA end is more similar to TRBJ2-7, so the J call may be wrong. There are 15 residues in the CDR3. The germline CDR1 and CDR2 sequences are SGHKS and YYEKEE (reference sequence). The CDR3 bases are TGTGCCAGCAGCGCTCAGCCGGGACAGTCCTACGAGCAGTACTTC. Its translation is CASSAQPGQSYEQYF.

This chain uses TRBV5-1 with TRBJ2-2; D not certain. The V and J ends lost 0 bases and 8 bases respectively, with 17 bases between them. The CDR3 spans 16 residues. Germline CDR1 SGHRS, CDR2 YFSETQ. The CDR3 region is CASSLVGGGGFGELFF. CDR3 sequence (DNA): TGCGCCAGCAGCTTGGTCGGCGGCGGCGGATTTGGGGAGCTGTTTTTT.

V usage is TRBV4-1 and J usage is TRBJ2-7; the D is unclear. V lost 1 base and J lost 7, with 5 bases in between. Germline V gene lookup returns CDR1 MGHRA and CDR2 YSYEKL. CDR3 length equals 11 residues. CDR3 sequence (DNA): TGCGCCAGCAGCCAAGGAGCGGAGCAGTACTTC. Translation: CASSQGAEQYF.

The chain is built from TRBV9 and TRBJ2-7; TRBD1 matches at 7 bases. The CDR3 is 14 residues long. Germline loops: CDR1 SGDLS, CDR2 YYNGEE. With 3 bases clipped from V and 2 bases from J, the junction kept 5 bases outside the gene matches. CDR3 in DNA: TGTGCCAGCAGCGAAACCGGGACAGCCTACGAGCAGTACTTC. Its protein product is CASSETGTAYEQYF.

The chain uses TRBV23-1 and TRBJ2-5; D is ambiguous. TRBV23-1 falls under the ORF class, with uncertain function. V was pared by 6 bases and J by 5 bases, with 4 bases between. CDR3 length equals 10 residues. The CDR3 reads CASSQETQYF. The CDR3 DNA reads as TGCGCCAGCAGCCAGGAGACCCAGTACTTC.

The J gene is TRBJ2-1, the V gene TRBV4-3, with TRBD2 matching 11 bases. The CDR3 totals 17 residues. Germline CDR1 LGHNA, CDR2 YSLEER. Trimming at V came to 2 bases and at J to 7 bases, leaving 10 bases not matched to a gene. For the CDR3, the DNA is TGCGCCAGCAGCCAACGTAGCGGGGGGGCCGGGTGGAATGAGCAGTTCTTC. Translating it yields CASSQRSGGAGWNEQFF.

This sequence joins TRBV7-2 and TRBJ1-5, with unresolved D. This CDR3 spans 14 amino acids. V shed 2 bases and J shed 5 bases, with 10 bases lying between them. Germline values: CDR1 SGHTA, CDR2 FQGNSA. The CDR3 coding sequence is TGTGCCAGCAGCTTAAGGTGGGGAGATCAGCCCCAGCATTTT. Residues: CASSLRWGDQPQHF.